This T cell receptor (beta chain) was recorded in a study of shared clonotypes between healthy human individuals. Findings and limits, study-wide: Estimated richness was generally greater in naive than memory subsets.

The CDR3 is 14 amino acids. Between the trimmed V and J ends, which lost 2 bases and 11 bases, there was a span of 16 bases. Germline V CDR1 and CDR2: SNHLY, FYNNEI. With regard to this clone: The target antigen is unknown.

Sequenced by immunoSEQ multiplex PCR; TCRdb stores in-frame clones only, minus some. Of some 2,400,000 clones in the sample, roughly 95% were seen once. Sequenced material: naive CD4+ T cells sorted from blood. As for subset: CD45RA+ positively selected. V gene TRBV2 combines with J gene TRBJ2-1; D is tentatively TRBD1 or TRBD2 (5 bases each). The receptor was isolated from a man aged 18 to 30 in good health. The CDR3 DNA follows: TGTGCCAGCAGTGAATTTTTGGATTGGGGACAGCAGTTCTTC. As protein: CASSEFLDWGQQFF.